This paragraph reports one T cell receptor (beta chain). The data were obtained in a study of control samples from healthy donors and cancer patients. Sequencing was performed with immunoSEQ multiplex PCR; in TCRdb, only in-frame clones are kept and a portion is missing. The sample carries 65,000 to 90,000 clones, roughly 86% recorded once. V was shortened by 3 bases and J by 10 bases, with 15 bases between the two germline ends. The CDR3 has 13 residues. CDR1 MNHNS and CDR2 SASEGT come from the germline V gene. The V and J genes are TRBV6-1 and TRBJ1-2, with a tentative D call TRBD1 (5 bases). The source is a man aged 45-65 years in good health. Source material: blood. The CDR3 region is CASSDYRQIDYTF. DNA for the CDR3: TGTGCCAGCAGTGATTATAGACAGATCGACTACACCTTC.